The 26 T cell receptor beta chains presented below share a single source sample, sequenced in a study of cytomegalovirus exposure and HLA in healthy donors. Assay: immunoSEQ multiplex PCR; the TCRdb copy retains only in-frame clones and omits some. The repertoire holds 30,000 to 40,000 clones, with approximately 92% as singletons. Sequencing used PBMCs. The receptor set was obtained from a man younger than 35 in good health and CMV-seronegative.

This chain uses TRBV19 with TRBJ2-3, with 7 bases matching TRBD1. Trimming removed 9 bases from V and 1 base from J; junction bases left unmatched: 7. Germline CDR1 is LNHDA and CDR2 is SQIVND (reference sequence). This CDR3 contains 14 residues. The CDR3 region has the DNA TGTGCCAGCACGACAGGGCAGGGCACAGATACGCAGTATTTT. This codes for CASTTGQGTDTQYF.

CDR3 bases: TGCGCCAGCAGCCGCTACTCCTCTGACAGGGCGGGGGGCTACACCTTC. It specifies CASSRYSSDRAGGYTF. This sequence joins TRBV5-1 and TRBJ1-2; 7 bases map to TRBD1. With 4 bases clipped from V and 8 bases from J, the junction kept 17 bases outside the gene matches. CDR1 is SGHRS, CDR2 YFSETQ, per germline. The CDR3 is made up of 16 amino acids.

The gene calls are TRBV1 and TRBJ1-6; the table's TRBD1 call for D was not verified on the DNA. TRBV1 is listed as a pseudogene. The CDR3 contains 16 residues. The CDR3 nucleotides read TGCACCAGCTCCCCCCGGGACAGGGTGGAAAATTCACCCCTCCACTTT. Its translation: CTSSPRDRVENSPLHF.

The rearrangement links TRBV9 to TRBJ2-4, with 7 bases identical to TRBD2. The V segment lost 3 bases and the J segment 0 bases; nucleotides outside the gene matches: 9. In germline, CDR1 is SGDLS, CDR2 YYNGEE. CDR3 size: 17 residues. As DNA, the CDR3 is TGTGCCAGCAGCGCCCGGGGGGACGGAGTAGCCAAAAACATTCAGTACTTC. Translating it yields CASSARGDGVAKNIQYF.

The chain employs TRBV19 and TRBJ2-7; a weak D match, TRBD1 (5 bases). Trimming took 3 bases from V and 2 from J, leaving 8 bases between them. Germline-derived CDR1 and CDR2 are LNHDA and SQIVND (reference sequence). The length of the CDR3 is 13 residues. The CDR3 sequence: CASSMRQPYEQYF. The CDR3 DNA sequence: TGTGCCAGTAGTATGAGACAGCCCTACGAGCAGTACTTC.

Details on this clone: The limits of the CDR3 on the DNA are not certain, so only TCRdb's listed CDR3 is given. V is TRBV27 and J is TRBJ2-3; the table assigns TRBD2, which was not confirmed against the DNA. Termini included, the CDR3 measures 19 amino acids. Germline V CDR1 and CDR2: MNHEY, SMNVEV (reference sequence). The CDR3 sequence: CASSSSLVRTSGSSDTQYF.

The CDR3 here is CACHSSVWNTEAFF. CDR3 in DNA: TGTGCCTGTCACAGTTCGGTGTGGAACACTGAAGCTTTCTTT. This chain links TRBV19 with TRBJ1-1; no reliable D call. Trimming took off 11 bases at V and 1 base at J, with 17 bases between the two ends. The CDR3 contains 14 residues. Germline V gene lookup returns CDR1 LNHDA and CDR2 SQIVND (reference sequence).

This chain uses TRBV6-4 with TRBJ2-3; 9 nucleotides match TRBD1. The CDR3 length is 14 residues. Looked up from germline, CDR1 is MRHNA and CDR2 is SNTAGT. After removal of 5 bases from V and 4 bases from J, the junction contained 4 bases not matched to a gene. CDR3 sequence (DNA): TGTGCCAGCAGTTGGGACAGGGAGGCAGATACGCAGTATTTT. Translated: CASSWDREADTQYF.

The count of this clone is one. The V and J genes are TRBV19 and TRBJ1-2; the match to TRBD1 covers 7 bases. This CDR3 region has 12 residues. After removal of 0 bases from V and 12 bases from J, the junction contained 4 bases not matched to a gene. The germline V gene encodes CDR1 LNHDA and CDR2 SQIVND (reference sequence). The DNA for the CDR3 is TGTGCCAGTAGTATAGAAGGGGGCGCTGACACCTTC. Its protein is CASSIEGGADTF.

The chain joins TRBV7-2 to TRBJ2-5; 9 bases agree with TRBD1. Germline V CDR1 and CDR2: SGHTA, FQGNSA. The CDR3 runs 14 residues. Trimming removed 5 bases from V and 5 bases from J; junction bases left unmatched: 6. The CDR3 reads CASSQGQGLETQYF. CDR3 nucleotide sequence: TGTGCCAGCAGCCAGGGACAGGGTTTGGAGACCCAGTACTTC.

The V call is TRBV19, the J call TRBJ2-2; D perhaps matches TRBD1 (5 bases). V dropped 9 bases and J dropped 5 bases, with 22 bases sitting between them. This CDR3 has 16 residues. Germline CDR1 is LNHDA and CDR2 is SQIVND (reference sequence). The CDR3 DNA is TGTGCCAGCGAAACCGTCAGGGTTGTGGGAACCGGGGAGCTGTTTTTT. It is translated as CASETVRVVGTGELFF. The full variable domain, its missing parts supplied by reference TRBV19 and TRBJ2-2, is DGGITQSPKYLFRKEGQNVTLSCEQNLNHDAMYWYRQDPGQGLRLIYYSQIVNDFQKGDIAEGYSVSREKKESFPLTVTSAQKNPTAFYLCASETVRVVGTGELFFGEGSRLTVL.

The chain is built from TRBV6-1 and TRBJ1-5, with D perhaps TRBD1 (6 bases). Germline CDR1 is MNHNS and CDR2 is SASEGT. The ends were cut back, 2 bases at V and 4 bases at J, with 15 bases in the middle. The CDR3 is made up of 16 amino acids. For the CDR3, the DNA is TGTGCCAGCAGTGAAAACACAGGGATCTGGAATCAGCCCCAGCATTTT. It codes for CASSENTGIWNQPQHF.

V gene TRBV2 combines with J gene TRBJ2-7; TRBD1 agrees at 8 bases. The CDR3 spans 14 residues. Germline V gene sequence: CDR1 SNHLY, CDR2 FYNNEI. With 6 bases clipped from V and 3 bases from J, the junction kept 7 bases outside the gene matches. The DNA of the CDR3 is TGTGCCAGCAGGACAGGGGCATCGGGCTACGAGCAGTACTTC. This codes for CASRTGASGYEQYF.

This chain joins TRBV5-1 and TRBJ2-2, with a tentative D call TRBD1 (6 bases). Germline assignment: CDR1 SGHRS and CDR2 YFSETQ. The CDR3 extends over 15 amino acids. The V end was cut by 1 base, the J end by 0 bases, with 7 bases between. The CDR3 reads CASSLRQANTGELFF. CDR3 in DNA: TGCGCCAGCAGCTTGAGACAGGCGAACACCGGGGAGCTGTTTTTT.

In this sample, this clone turned up once. V usage is TRBV12-5 and J usage is TRBJ1-6; possibly TRBD1 for D (6 bases). This CDR3 is 16 amino acids long. CDR1 LGHNT and CDR2 FRNRAP come from the germline V gene. The V and J ends lost 3 bases and 10 bases respectively, with 19 bases between them. The CDR3 nucleotides read TGTGCTAGTGGTTTCGCACTTCGGGGGGGCGGATCACCCCTCCACTTT. It is translated as CASGFALRGGGSPLHF.

This rearrangement joins TRBV28 to TRBJ2-5; TRBD1 matches 11 bases. J gave up 4 bases and V 3 bases, and 13 bases lay outside the gene matches. In germline, CDR1 is MDHEN, CDR2 SYDVKM. This CDR3 has 18 residues. CDR3 sequence (DNA): TGTGCCAGCAGTTTTTTTACCGCCGGGACAGGGGGAAGAGAGACCCAGTACTTC. Its protein is CASSFFTAGTGGRETQYF.

The rearrangement links TRBV5-1 to TRBJ2-6, with TRBD1 matching 7 bases. Unmatched junction bases numbered 5, after V lost 2 bases and J lost 0 bases. This CDR3 comprises 17 residues. Per germline, CDR1 SGHRS and CDR2 YFSETQ. CDR3 sequence: CASSLQGPSSGANVLTF. CDR3 in DNA: TGCGCCAGCAGCTTACAGGGGCCCAGCTCTGGGGCCAACGTCCTGACTTTC.

This rearrangement joins TRBV6-1 to TRBJ1-6, with a weak D call TRBD1 (5 bases). Germline CDR1 is MNHNS and CDR2 is SASEGT. This CDR3 has 15 residues. Trimming removed 3 bases at V and 2 bases at J, with 8 bases between. The CDR3 protein is CASSDGGTYNSPLHF. DNA of the CDR3: TGTGCCAGCAGTGACGGGGGAACCTATAATTCACCCCTCCACTTT.

The chain links TRBV6-1 to TRBJ1-1; D is perhaps TRBD1 (5 bases). Trimming took 7 bases from V and 5 from J, leaving 14 bases between them. The length of the CDR3 is 13 residues. Germline V gene lookup returns CDR1 MNHNS and CDR2 SASEGT. The CDR3 reads CASKSVGGTEAFF. The CDR3 DNA is TGTGCCAGCAAGAGTGTGGGGGGAACTGAAGCTTTCTTT.

This chain joins TRBV5-1 and TRBJ2-5; D might be TRBD1 (6 bases). The CDR3 has 14 residues. The germline V and J ends were trimmed by 0 bases and 3 bases, with 9 bases remaining between them. Per germline, CDR1 SGHRS and CDR2 YFSETQ. CDR3 sequence reads: CASSLATGKETQYF. The CDR3 DNA sequence: TGCGCCAGCAGCTTGGCCACAGGGAAAGAGACCCAGTACTTC. The full variable domain, with the rest looked up from reference TRBV5-1 and TRBJ2-5, is KAGVTQTPRYLIKTRGQQVTLSCSPISGHRSVSWYQQTPGQGLQFLFEYFSETQRNKGNFPGRFSGRQFSNSRSEMNVSTLELGDSALYLCASSLATGKETQYFGPGTRLLVL.

CDR3 amino acids: CASSTTTGGSGEQYF. DNA for the CDR3: TGTGCCAGTAGTACCACGACAGGGGGAAGCGGCGAGCAGTACTTC. The chain is built from TRBV19 and TRBJ2-7, with 9 bases fitting TRBD1. Germline V gives CDR1 LNHDA, CDR2 SQIVND (reference sequence). Germline trimming cut 4 bases from V and 6 bases from J; bases unmatched to any gene: 10. CDR3 size: 15 residues.

CDR3 amino acids: CASSQTGLNEQFF. The CDR3 nucleotides are TGCGCCAGCAGCCAGACAGGGTTGAATGAGCAGTTCTTC. The J gene is TRBJ2-1, the V gene TRBV4-1, with 7 bases aligning to TRBD1. V dropped 3 bases and J dropped 7; count of bases not matched to a gene: 3. Germline V CDR1 and CDR2: MGHRA, YSYEKL. There are 13 residues in the CDR3.

The gene calls are TRBV11-3 and TRBJ2-1; tentative D call: TRBD1 (7 bases). Per the germline V gene, CDR1 is SGHNT and CDR2 is YENEEA. V was trimmed by 5 bases and J by 8 bases, leaving 16 bases between them. This CDR3 has 14 amino acids. This CDR3 reads CASSKGAGGDEQFF. CDR3 DNA sequence: TGTGCCAGCAGCAAGGGGGCGGGCGGGGATGAGCAGTTCTTC. Together with reference TRBV11-3 and TRBJ2-1, the CDR3 gives the full variable domain: EAGVVQSPRYKIIEKKQPVAFWCNPISGHNTLYWYLQNLGQGPELLIRYENEEAVDDSQLPKDRFSAERLKGVDSTLKIQPAELGDSAVYLCASSKGAGGDEQFFGPGTRLTVL.

This chain joins TRBV7-3 and TRBJ2-3; tentatively, D is TRBD2 (6 bases). The CDR3 is 17 amino acids. Trimming left V 5 bases short and J 0 bases short, with 18 bases between. The germline V gene has CDR1 SGHTA and CDR2 FQGTGA. As DNA, the CDR3 is TGTGCCAGCAGCCCAGGACTGGGCGGGGAGAGCACAGATACGCAGTATTTT. It yields the protein CASSPGLGGESTDTQYF.

The chain employs TRBV29-1 and TRBJ2-3, with D perhaps TRBD2 (6 bases). The length of the CDR3 is 14 residues. Trimming removed 3 bases at V and 4 bases at J, with 14 bases between. Germline CDR1 is SQVTM and CDR2 is ANQGSEA. The CDR3 nucleotides are TGCAGCGTTGAGGGACTCCACTTAGCAGATACGCAGTATTTT. Its translation: CSVEGLHLADTQYF.

This chain links TRBV5-4 with TRBJ2-7; the D is unclear. The ends were cut back, 1 base at V and 1 base at J, with 15 bases in the middle. This CDR3 comprises 16 residues. The V gene's germline CDR1 is SGHNT and CDR2 YYREEE (reference sequence). The CDR3 DNA follows: TGTGCCAGCAGCTTGAGCGACGGATCTCATTCCTACGAGCAGTACTTC. Amino acid sequence: CASSLSDGSHSYEQYF.